The 13 T cell receptor beta chains presented below share a single source sample, sequenced in a study of CXCR3-negative and CXCR3-positive naive CD8 T cells. cDNA libraries for TRB were generated by 5' RACE incorporating UMI labels. TCRdb reanalyzed the 5' RACE reads, giving one entry per CDR3 protein sequence and no DNA. In all, the sample yields over 100,000 distinct CDR3 sequences. The sample comprised naive CXCR3- CD8+ T cells from blood. Specified subset: CD45RO-CCR7+CD27+CD95- naive CD8+ T cells lacking CXCR3 (TNR3-). These receptors originate from a human donor in good health. Some clones in this sample may be carry-over from other donors' samples.

The chain couples TRBV29-1 to TRBJ2-5. Germline values: CDR1 SQVTM, CDR2 ANQGSEA. The CDR3 runs to 12 residues. The CDR3 spells CSSRRTEETQYF. Combining the CDR3 with reference TRBV29-1 and TRBJ2-5 gives the whole variable domain SAVISQKPSRDICQRGTSLTIQCQVDSQVTMMFWYRQQPGQSLTLIATANQGSEATYESGFVIDKFPISRPNLTFSTLTVSNMSPEDSSIYLCSSRRTEETQYFGPGTRLLVL.

The gene calls are TRBV20-1 and TRBJ2-4; TCRdb's D call, TRBD2, is unchecked because there is no DNA. Germline V gene lookup returns CDR1 DFQATT and CDR2 SNEGSKA (reference sequence). This CDR3 spans 17 amino acids. The CDR3 is CSARDAPTSGKGDIQYF.

The rearrangement uses TRBV19 and TRBJ2-3; TCRdb's D call of TRBD1 is untestable without DNA. Per the germline V gene, CDR1 is LNHDA and CDR2 is SQIVND (reference sequence). This CDR3 is built from 12 residues. The CDR3 here is CATRDPTLTQYF.

This chain connects TRBV19 to TRBJ1-1; TCRdb picks TRBD1, but there is no DNA to check that call. Germline CDR1 LNHDA, CDR2 SQIVND (reference sequence). CDR3 length equals 15 residues. This chain's CDR3 is CASSPRTRMNTEAFF.

This chain uses TRBV10-2 with TRBJ2-7; TCRdb's D gene call, TRBD1, goes unchecked for lack of DNA. Germline V gene sequence: CDR1 WSHSY, CDR2 SAAADI. This CDR3 has 11 residues. The CDR3 spells CASSAGYEQYF.

This chain uses TRBV4-1 with TRBJ1-1. CDR1 is MGHRA, CDR2 YSYEKL, per germline. This CDR3 has 15 residues. The CDR3: CASSQSPMMALEAFF.

The chain employs TRBV28 and TRBJ1-5; TCRdb's assignment of TRBD1 cannot be checked, as there is no DNA. Germline CDR1 and CDR2: MDHEN and SYDVKM. The length of the CDR3 is 13 residues. CDR3 sequence: CASGDRENQPQHF.

V usage is TRBV5-4 and J usage is TRBJ2-1; TCRdb indicates TRBD1, and absent DNA this call remains unverified. Germline V CDR1 and CDR2: SGHNT, YYREEE (reference sequence). The CDR3 has 15 residues. The CDR3 reads CASSFRGGISNEQFF.

The chain employs TRBV19 and TRBJ2-1. From germline, CDR1 is LNHDA and CDR2 SQIVND (reference sequence). The CDR3 has 14 amino acids. The CDR3 region is CASSIDGSYNEQFF.

The CDR3 sequence is CASSLAGGRNTDTQYF. This sequence joins TRBV7-2 and TRBJ2-3; TCRdb designates TRBD1, a call that cannot be tested without DNA. Germline CDR1 reads SGHTA; CDR2 reads FQGNSA. The CDR3 has 16 residues.

V gene TRBV28 combines with J gene TRBJ2-7; as DNA is missing, the TRBD2 call by TCRdb cannot be tested. CDR1 MDHEN and CDR2 SYDVKM come from the germline V gene. The CDR3 spans 15 residues. CDR3 loop: CASRPTSGSPYEQYF.

The genes are TRBV7-9 and TRBJ1-5; TCRdb gives TRBD1 as the D gene, but with no DNA this cannot be confirmed. Per germline, CDR1 SEHNR and CDR2 FQNEAQ (reference sequence). CDR3 size: 14 residues. This CDR3 is CASSLSWGHQPQHF.

The V gene is TRBV28, the J gene TRBJ2-5. Germline V gene lookup returns CDR1 MDHEN and CDR2 SYDVKM. The CDR3 sequence is 12 residues long. The CDR3 is CASSPAQETQYF.